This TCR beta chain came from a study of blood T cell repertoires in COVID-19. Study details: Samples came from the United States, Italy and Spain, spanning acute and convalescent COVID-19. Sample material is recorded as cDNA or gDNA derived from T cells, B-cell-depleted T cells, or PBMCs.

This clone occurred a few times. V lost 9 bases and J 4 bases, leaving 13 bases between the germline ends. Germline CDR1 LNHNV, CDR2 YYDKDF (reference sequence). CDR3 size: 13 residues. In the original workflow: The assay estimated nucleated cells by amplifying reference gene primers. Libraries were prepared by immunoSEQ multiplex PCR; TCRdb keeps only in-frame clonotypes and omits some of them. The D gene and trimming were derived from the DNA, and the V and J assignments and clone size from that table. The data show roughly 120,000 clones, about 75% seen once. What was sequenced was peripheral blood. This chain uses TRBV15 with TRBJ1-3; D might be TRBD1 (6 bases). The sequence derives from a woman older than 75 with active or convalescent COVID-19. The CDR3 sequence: CATAGQYGNTIYF. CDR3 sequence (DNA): TGTGCCACAGCCGGACAGTACGGAAACACCATATATTTT.